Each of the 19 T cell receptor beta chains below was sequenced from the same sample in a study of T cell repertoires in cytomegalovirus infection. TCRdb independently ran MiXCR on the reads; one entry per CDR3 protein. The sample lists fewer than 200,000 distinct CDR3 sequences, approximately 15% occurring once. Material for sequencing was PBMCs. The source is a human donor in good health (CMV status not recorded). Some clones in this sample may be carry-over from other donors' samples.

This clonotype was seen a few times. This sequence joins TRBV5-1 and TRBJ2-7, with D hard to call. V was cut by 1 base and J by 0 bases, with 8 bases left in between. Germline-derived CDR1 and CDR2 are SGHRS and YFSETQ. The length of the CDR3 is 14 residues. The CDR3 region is CASSLKAPSYEQYF. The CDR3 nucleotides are TGCGCCAGCAGCTTGAAGGCACCCTCCTACGAGCAGTACTTC.

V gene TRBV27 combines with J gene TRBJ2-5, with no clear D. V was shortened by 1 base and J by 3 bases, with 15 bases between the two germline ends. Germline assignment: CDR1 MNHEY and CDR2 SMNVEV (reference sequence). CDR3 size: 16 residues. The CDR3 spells CASSLFAGPSKETQYF. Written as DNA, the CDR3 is TGTGCCAGCAGTTTATTCGCCGGGCCATCCAAAGAGACCCAGTACTTC.

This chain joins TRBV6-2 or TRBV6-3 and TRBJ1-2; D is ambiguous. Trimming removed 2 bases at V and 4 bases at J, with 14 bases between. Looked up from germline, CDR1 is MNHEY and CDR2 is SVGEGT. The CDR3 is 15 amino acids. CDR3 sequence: CASSYGFGGGYGYTF. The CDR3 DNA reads TGTGCCAGCAGTTACGGTTTCGGTGGAGGCTATGGCTACACCTTC.

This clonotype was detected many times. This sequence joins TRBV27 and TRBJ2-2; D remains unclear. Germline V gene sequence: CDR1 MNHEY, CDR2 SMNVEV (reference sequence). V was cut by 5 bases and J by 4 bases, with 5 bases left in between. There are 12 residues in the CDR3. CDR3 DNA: TGTGCCAGCAGTGACTTCACCGGGGAGCTGTTTTTT. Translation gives CASSDFTGELFF.

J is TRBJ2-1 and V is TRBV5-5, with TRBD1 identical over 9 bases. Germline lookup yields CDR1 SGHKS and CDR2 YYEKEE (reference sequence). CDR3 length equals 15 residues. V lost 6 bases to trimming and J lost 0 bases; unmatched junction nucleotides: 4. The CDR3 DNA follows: TGTGCCAGCACCGGGACAGGGAGCTCCTACAATGAGCAGTTCTTC. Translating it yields CASTGTGSSYNEQFF.

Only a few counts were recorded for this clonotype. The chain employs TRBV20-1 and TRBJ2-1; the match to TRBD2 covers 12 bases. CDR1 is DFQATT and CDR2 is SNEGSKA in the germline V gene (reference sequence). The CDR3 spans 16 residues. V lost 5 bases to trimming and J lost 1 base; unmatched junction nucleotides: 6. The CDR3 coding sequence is TGCAGTGCTTTCTCGACTAGCGGGGGATCCTACAATGAGCAGTTCTTC. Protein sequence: CSAFSTSGGSYNEQFF.

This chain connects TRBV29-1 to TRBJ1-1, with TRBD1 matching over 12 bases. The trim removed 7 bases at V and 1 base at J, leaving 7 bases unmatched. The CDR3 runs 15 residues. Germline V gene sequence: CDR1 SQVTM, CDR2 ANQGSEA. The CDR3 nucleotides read TGCAGCGCCCCCGGGACAGGGGGCGCGAACACTGAAGCTTTCTTT. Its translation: CSAPGTGGANTEAFF.

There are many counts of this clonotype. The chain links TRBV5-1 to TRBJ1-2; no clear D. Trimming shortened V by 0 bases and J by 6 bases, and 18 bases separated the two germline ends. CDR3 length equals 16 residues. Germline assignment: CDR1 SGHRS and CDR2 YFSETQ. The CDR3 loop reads CASSLAPSVTHDGYTF. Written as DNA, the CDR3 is TGCGCCAGCAGCTTGGCCCCCAGCGTTACTCATGATGGCTACACCTTC.

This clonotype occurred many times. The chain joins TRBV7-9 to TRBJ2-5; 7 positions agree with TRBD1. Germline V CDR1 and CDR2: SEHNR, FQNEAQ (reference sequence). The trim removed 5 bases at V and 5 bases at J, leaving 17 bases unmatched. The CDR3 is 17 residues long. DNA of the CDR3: TGTGCCAGCAGCCCCCGGGTCCGACAGGGCCTTCGGGAGACCCAGTACTTC. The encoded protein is CASSPRVRQGLRETQYF.

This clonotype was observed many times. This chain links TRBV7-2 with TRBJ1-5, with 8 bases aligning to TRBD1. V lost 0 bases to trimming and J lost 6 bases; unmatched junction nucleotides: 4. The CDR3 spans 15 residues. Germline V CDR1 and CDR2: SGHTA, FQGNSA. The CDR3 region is CASSLAQGVTQPQHF. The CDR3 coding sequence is TGTGCCAGCAGCTTAGCACAGGGGGTTACTCAGCCCCAGCATTTT.

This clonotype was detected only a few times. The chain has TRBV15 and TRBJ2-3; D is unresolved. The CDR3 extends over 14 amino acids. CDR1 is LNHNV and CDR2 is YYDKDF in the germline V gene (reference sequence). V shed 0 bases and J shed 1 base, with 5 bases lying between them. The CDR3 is CATSRDQRTDTQYF. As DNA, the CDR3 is TGTGCCACCAGCAGAGACCAACGCACAGATACGCAGTATTTT. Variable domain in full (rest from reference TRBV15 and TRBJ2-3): DAMVIQNPRYQVTQFGKPVTLSCSQTLNHNVMYWYQQKSSQAPKLLFHYYDKDFNNEADTPDNFQSRRPNTSFCFLDIRSPGLGDTAMYLCATSRDQRTDTQYFGPGTRLTVL.

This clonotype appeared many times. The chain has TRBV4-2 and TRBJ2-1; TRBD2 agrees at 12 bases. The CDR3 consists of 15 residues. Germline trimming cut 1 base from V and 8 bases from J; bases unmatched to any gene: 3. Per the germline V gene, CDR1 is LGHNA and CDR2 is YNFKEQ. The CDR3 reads CASSQVTSGGDEQFF. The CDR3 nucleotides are TGTGCCAGCAGCCAAGTGACTAGCGGGGGTGATGAGCAGTTCTTC.

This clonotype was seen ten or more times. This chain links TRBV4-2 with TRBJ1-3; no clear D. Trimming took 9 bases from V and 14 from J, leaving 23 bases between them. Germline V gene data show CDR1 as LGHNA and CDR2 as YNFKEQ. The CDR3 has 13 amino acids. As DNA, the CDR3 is TGTGCCAGTAACTTATGGGGTGTTCGCGAAGTATATTTT. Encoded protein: CASNLWGVREVYF.

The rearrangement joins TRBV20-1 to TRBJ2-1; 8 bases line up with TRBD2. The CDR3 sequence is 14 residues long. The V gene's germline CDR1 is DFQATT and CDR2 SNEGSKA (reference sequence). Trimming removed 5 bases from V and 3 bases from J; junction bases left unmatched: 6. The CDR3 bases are TGCAGTGCTGGGCAACTAGCGGTCTACAATGAGCAGTTCTTC. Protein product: CSAGQLAVYNEQFF.

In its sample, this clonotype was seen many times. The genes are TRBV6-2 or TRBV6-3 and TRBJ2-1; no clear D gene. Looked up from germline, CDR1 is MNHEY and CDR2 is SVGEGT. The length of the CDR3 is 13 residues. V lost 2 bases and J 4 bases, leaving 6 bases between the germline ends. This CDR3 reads CASSYPLYNEQFF. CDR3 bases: TGTGCCAGCAGTTACCCCTTATACAATGAGCAGTTCTTC.

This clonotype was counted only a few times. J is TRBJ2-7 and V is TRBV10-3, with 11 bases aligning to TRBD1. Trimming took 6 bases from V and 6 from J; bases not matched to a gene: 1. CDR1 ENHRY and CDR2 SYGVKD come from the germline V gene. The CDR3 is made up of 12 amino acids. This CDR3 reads CAIRDRGLEQYF. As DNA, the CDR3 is TGTGCCATCAGGGACAGGGGGCTCGAGCAGTACTTC.

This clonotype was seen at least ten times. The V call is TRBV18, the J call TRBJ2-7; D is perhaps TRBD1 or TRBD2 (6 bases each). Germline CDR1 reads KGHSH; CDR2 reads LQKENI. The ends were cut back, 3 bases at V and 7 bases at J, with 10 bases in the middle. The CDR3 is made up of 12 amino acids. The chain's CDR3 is CASSPLGGEQYF. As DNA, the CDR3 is TGTGCCAGCTCACCCCTAGGGGGGGAGCAGTACTTC.

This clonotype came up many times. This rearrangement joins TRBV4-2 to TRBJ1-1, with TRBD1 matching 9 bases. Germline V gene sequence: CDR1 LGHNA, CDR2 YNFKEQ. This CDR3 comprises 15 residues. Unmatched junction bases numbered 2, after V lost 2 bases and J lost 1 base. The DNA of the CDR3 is TGTGCCAGCAGCCAACAGGGACAGGGGAACACTGAAGCTTTCTTT. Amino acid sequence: CASSQQGQGNTEAFF.

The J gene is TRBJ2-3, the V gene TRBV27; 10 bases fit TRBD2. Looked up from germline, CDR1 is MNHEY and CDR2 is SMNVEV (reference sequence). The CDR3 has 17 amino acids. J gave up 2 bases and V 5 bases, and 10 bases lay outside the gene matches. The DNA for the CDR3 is TGTGCCAGCAGTGACTGGACTAGCGGTTCCTTCACAGATACGCAGTATTTT. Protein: CASSDWTSGSFTDTQYF.